These T cell receptor beta chains were read from a single sample in a study of human thymus T cells. Sequencing used immunoSEQ multiplex PCR; TCRdb keeps in-frame clones, though not all of them. This sample has some 130,000 clones, with around 94% found just once. The sample was thymus tissue. These receptors were obtained from a boy under two years old with a congenital heart defect but otherwise immunologically healthy. The CDR3 runs from the conserved cysteine through the conserved F or W. Each record gives: CDR3 DNA, CDR3 protein, clone size, J gene, D gene, V gene. D genes are given only for firm matches. Not every row has a clone size; where given, it reads once, few, many or a size class.

DNA: TGTGCCAGCAGCCAGACCGGACTCTTAAACACGGAATATTTT; CDR3: CASSQTGLLNTEYF; size: NA; J: TRBJ1-3; D: NA; V: TRBV14
DNA: TGTGCCAGCAGTTACCAGCGGGGGGGCAATGAGCAGTTCTTC; CDR3: CASSYQRGGNEQFF; size: NA; J: TRBJ2-1; D: TRBD2; V: TRBV6-5
DNA: TGTGCCAGCAGCCAAGGAAGAAGATGGACAGGGGACTTCTATGGCTACACCTTC; CDR3: CASSQGRRWTGDFYGYTF; size: once; J: TRBJ1-2; D: TRBD1; V: TRBV14
DNA: TGTGCCAGCAGTGAGGGGGGCGGATGGCTGTACACCTTC; CDR3: CASSEGGGWLYTF; size: NA; J: TRBJ1-2; D: NA; V: TRBV28
DNA: TGTGCCAGCAGTGGGACTAGCGGGGGGGCCGGGAACACAGATACGCAGTATTTT; CDR3: CASSGTSGGAGNTDTQYF; size: once; J: TRBJ2-3; D: TRBD2; V: TRBV6-1
DNA: TGCGCCAGCAGCCCTATGCTCACCCCTCCATATGAGCAGTTCTTC; CDR3: CASSPMLTPPYEQFF; size: NA; J: TRBJ2-1; D: NA; V: TRBV5-1
DNA: TGTGCCAGCAGCTTACCAGGGGCAAGTGGCTACACCTTC; CDR3: CASSLPGASGYTF; size: NA; J: TRBJ1-2; D: NA; V: TRBV7-2
DNA: TGTGCCAGCAGCCAAGAAGGTAGCAGAGGCACAGATACGCAGTATTTT; CDR3: CASSQEGSRGTDTQYF; size: NA; J: TRBJ2-3; D: NA; V: TRBV4-2
DNA: TGTGCCAGCAGCTTATCCTCAGACTTCTCTGGAAACACCATATATTTT; CDR3: CASSLSSDFSGNTIYF; size: NA; J: TRBJ1-3; D: NA; V: TRBV13
DNA: TGTTCCAATAGTACAGGCGAGAATCAGCCCCAGCATTTT; CDR3: CSNSTGENQPQHF; size: NA; J: TRBJ1-5; D: NA; V: TRBV12-5
DNA: TGTGCCACGCGCCGGACAGGGATGAACTATGGCTACACCTTC; CDR3: CATRRTGMNYGYTF; size: NA; J: TRBJ1-2; D: TRBD1; V: TRBV19
DNA: TGTGCCTGGAGGAAGGAGGGGGCCTATAATTCACCCCTCCACTTT; CDR3: CAWRKEGAYNSPLHF; size: NA; J: TRBJ1-6; D: NA; V: TRBV30
DNA: TGTGCCAGTAGTATCCGGGACAGGGGGCTAAGAAATCAGCCCCAGCATTTT; CDR3: CASSIRDRGLRNQPQHF; size: NA; J: TRBJ1-5; D: TRBD1; V: TRBV19
DNA: TGTGCCAGCAGCCCTCATAGTTTCTGCGAGACCCAGTACTTC; CDR3: CASSPHSFCETQYF; size: NA; J: TRBJ2-5; D: NA; V: TRBV28
DNA: TGCGCCAGCAGCCAAGAAGTTTCCCCGGATGAGCAGTTCTTC; CDR3: CASSQEVSPDEQFF; size: NA; J: TRBJ2-1; D: NA; V: TRBV4-3
DNA: TGTGCCAGCAGCGTAAGGTCCGCAGAAGAGACCCAGTACTTC; CDR3: CASSVRSAEETQYF; size: NA; J: TRBJ2-5; D: NA; V: TRBV9
DNA: TGTGCCAGCAGCCAAGGGATTGAGGGACGAGACTATGGCTACACCTTC; CDR3: CASSQGIEGRDYGYTF; size: NA; J: TRBJ1-2; D: NA; V: TRBV4-2
DNA: TGTGCCAGCAGACGCTTGGGGTACCACGAGCAGTACTTC; CDR3: CASRRLGYHEQYF; size: NA; J: TRBJ2-7; D: NA; V: TRBV28
DNA: TGCGCCAGCAGCCAGGAAGCCTCCCGCTATGGCTACACCTTC; CDR3: CASSQEASRYGYTF; size: NA; J: TRBJ1-2; D: NA; V: TRBV4-3
DNA: TGTGCCAGCAGTGAACCGGGGGATTCGAAGAATGAAAAACTGTTTTTT; CDR3: CASSEPGDSKNEKLFF; size: once; J: TRBJ1-4; D: NA; V: TRBV2
DNA: TGTGCCAGCAGAGGGCGGGGTGAAGGCTACACCTTC; CDR3: CASRGRGEGYTF; size: NA; J: TRBJ1-2; D: NA; V: TRBV6-1
DNA: TGTGCCAGCAGCTTTCGGGGGGTCGTCCAGGGCGAGCAGTTCTTC; CDR3: CASSFRGVVQGEQFF; size: NA; J: TRBJ2-1; D: TRBD2; V: TRBV11-2
DNA: TGCGCCAGCAGCCAAGAAACGACAGTTCAAGAGACCCAGTACTTC; CDR3: CASSQETTVQETQYF; size: NA; J: TRBJ2-5; D: NA; V: TRBV4-3
DNA: TGTGCCAGCAGTTGCGACGGACAGATATACGAGCAGTACTTC; CDR3: CASSCDGQIYEQYF; size: NA; J: TRBJ2-7; D: NA; V: TRBV6-5
DNA: TGTGCCAGCATAGCGGGGGGGACGGAGACCCAGTACTTC; CDR3: CASIAGGTETQYF; size: NA; J: TRBJ2-5; D: TRBD2; V: TRBV28
DNA: TGCGCCAGCAGCCCCGACGGGACAGGGGAACTCTCTGGAAACACCATATATTTT; CDR3: CASSPDGTGELSGNTIYF; size: NA; J: TRBJ1-3; D: TRBD1; V: TRBV4-1
DNA: TGTGCCAGCAGCCTTACAGGGCACACCGGGGAGCTGTTTTTT; CDR3: CASSLTGHTGELFF; size: NA; J: TRBJ2-2; D: NA; V: TRBV14
DNA: TGTGCCAGCAGCCGGTGGACAGGGGTAAATTCACCCCTCCACTTT; CDR3: CASSRWTGVNSPLHF; size: NA; J: TRBJ1-6; D: TRBD1; V: TRBV28
DNA: TGTGCCAGCAGTCTGGGCAGGGGTGAAACTGAAGCTTTCTTT; CDR3: CASSLGRGETEAFF; size: NA; J: TRBJ1-1; D: NA; V: TRBV28
DNA: TGTGCCAGTAACCGGCAGCCCCAGCATTTT; CDR3: CASNRQPQHF; size: NA; J: TRBJ1-5; D: NA; V: TRBV6-5
DNA: TGTGCCAGCAGCTCGGGGGGGACAGGGCCCTCTGGGGCCAACGTCCTGACTTTC; CDR3: CASSSGGTGPSGANVLTF; size: NA; J: TRBJ2-6; D: NA; V: TRBV11-2
DNA: TGTGCCAGCAGTTCTAGGGGCGGCTATGGCTACACCTTC; CDR3: CASSSRGGYGYTF; size: NA; J: TRBJ1-2; D: NA; V: TRBV27
DNA: TGTGCCAGCAGCGTATCCCCAGGTAACCAAGAGACCCAGTACTTC; CDR3: CASSVSPGNQETQYF; size: NA; J: TRBJ2-5; D: NA; V: TRBV9
DNA: TGCAGCGAAGGAGGGAGGGATACGCAGTATTTT; CDR3: CSEGGRDTQYF; size: NA; J: TRBJ2-3; D: NA; V: TRBV29-1
DNA: TGCGCCAGCAGCCAAGAGTACAAGACTAGCGATGAGCAGTTCTTC; CDR3: CASSQEYKTSDEQFF; size: once; J: TRBJ2-1; D: TRBD2; V: TRBV4-1